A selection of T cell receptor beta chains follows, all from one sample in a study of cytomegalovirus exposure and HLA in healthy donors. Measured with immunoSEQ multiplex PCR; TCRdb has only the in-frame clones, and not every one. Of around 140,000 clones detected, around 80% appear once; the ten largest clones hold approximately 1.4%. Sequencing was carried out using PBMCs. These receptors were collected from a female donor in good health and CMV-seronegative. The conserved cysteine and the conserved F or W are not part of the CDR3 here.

ASSIAGGSTDTQY | TRBV7-8 | 13
ASSPGGGTGDFGYT | TRBV5-1 | 14
SVRGGMNNEQF | TRBV29-1 | 11
ASSPPSGSRGTGELF | TRBV18 | 15
ASSAPLGTSGSPDTQY | TRBV4-3 | 16
ASSQDLAGVGGDTQY | TRBV4-3 | 15
ASSLAGSTQY | TRBV7-9 | 10
ASSVEAEMNTEAF | TRBV9 | 13
ASSSGLAGEYSEQF | TRBV5-6 | 14
ASSSGLASTDTQY | TRBV7-3 | 13
ASSLQQGPSGNTIY | TRBV7-2 | 14
AWSRGSLPYEQY | TRBV30 | 12
SVENTDTDTQY | TRBV29-1 | 11
ASSFGGRETQY | TRBV7-8 | 11
ASSFLLDRESSYEQY | TRBV28 | 15
ASSQGQGPNNEQF | TRBV4-2 | 13
ASSLAAGGNEQF | TRBV5-5 | 12
ASSDGVPNEKLF | TRBV2 | 12
ASSEALMIITGNTEAF | TRBV6-1 | 16
ASSSAGTSAYEQY | TRBV7-2 | 13
ASSYGGEEDEQF | TRBV6-5 | 12
ASSLGQETQY | TRBV7-2 | 10
ASSFLAGGKADTQY | TRBV7-2 | 14
ASSLEGTDSYEQY | TRBV5-4 | 13
ASSLRGGLANYEQY | TRBV7-3 | 14
ASSLQQAKNIQY | TRBV28 | 12
ASSLLGTYEQY | TRBV7-9 | 11
ASSEGAPGWVAGFYEQY | TRBV6-1 | 17
ASSQDQTSPMRNEQF | TRBV4-1 | 15
ASSPDRGDQPQH | TRBV27 | 12
ASSSPGGTGDGYT | TRBV4-2 | 13
ASSLAEGGTYEQY | TRBV7-2 | 13
AWSVPSRPYEQY | TRBV30 | 12
ASIGARGYRYT | TRBV11-2 | 11
ASSLAGGGDTQY | TRBV6-4 | 12
ASSPGQKVEKLF | TRBV28 | 12
ASSLNPANTGELF | TRBV28 | 13
ASSFYLNTEAF | TRBV7-2 | 11
ASSLSPSGQAAREQY | TRBV5-4 | 15
ASSLINEQF | TRBV7-2 | 9
ASSWGGLLNTEAF | TRBV5-1 | 13
ASSWKTGAYGQY | TRBV4-3 | 12
ASSQEEAVYNEQF | TRBV4-3 | 13
ASSLEGWTSGSRGTQY | TRBV5-5 | 16
AWSGGLAGVSEQF | TRBV30 | 13